A single sample gave rise to the 24 T cell receptor beta chains below, sequenced in a study of blood T cell repertoires in COVID-19. Sequencing was performed with immunoSEQ multiplex PCR; in TCRdb, only in-frame clones are kept and a portion is missing. The table includes under 55,000 clones, 89% detected once. Sequencing input: peripheral blood. The receptors here all came from a human donor in a cohort sampled during active COVID-19.

J is TRBJ2-7 and V is TRBV6-6, with 8 nucleotides matching TRBD2. Germline trimming cut 6 bases from V and 0 bases from J; bases unmatched to any gene: 7. There are 15 residues in the CDR3. Germline CDR1 and CDR2: MNHNY and SVGAGI (reference sequence). The CDR3 DNA reads as TGTGCCAGCAGCCAGAGGACTAGCAGCTCCTACGAGCAGTACTTC. It encodes CASSQRTSSSYEQYF.

The sample holds a few counts of this clone. The chain joins TRBV3-1 (or the pseudogene TRBV3-2) to TRBJ1-6, with unresolved D. Deletions cut 1 base from V and 6 bases from J, with 7 bases between. This CDR3 comprises 14 residues. Germline lookup yields CDR1 LGHDT and CDR2 YNNKEL (reference sequence). CDR3 DNA sequence: TGTGCCAGCAGCCAAGTCGGTAGTAATTCACCCCTCCACTTT. It codes for CASSQVGSNSPLHF.

V is TRBV9 and J is TRBJ1-3, with TRBD1 as a possible D gene (5 bases). Germline V lookup: CDR1 SGDLS, CDR2 YYNGEE. V shed 4 bases and J shed 0 bases, with 8 bases lying between them. The length of the CDR3 is 14 residues. The chain's CDR3 is CASSSGGSGNTIYF. The CDR3 DNA sequence: TGTGCCAGCAGCTCCGGGGGCTCTGGAAACACCATATATTTT.

This sequence joins TRBV10-1 and TRBJ2-7, with D possibly matching TRBD1 (6 bases). Per the germline V gene, CDR1 is WNHNN and CDR2 is SYGVQD (reference sequence). There are 11 residues in the CDR3. Trimming cost V 10 bases and J 11 bases, with 18 bases left between them. The CDR3 here is CATQDQGIEYF. CDR3 bases: TGCGCCACTCAAGACCAGGGGATAGAGTACTTC.

The rearrangement links TRBV6-5 to TRBJ1-2; 8 bases are a match to TRBD1. CDR3 length equals 15 residues. Germline-derived CDR1 and CDR2 are MNHEY and SVGAGI. V trimming: 4 bases; J trimming: 5 bases; junction bases outside the gene matches: 9. The CDR3 DNA follows: TGTGCCAGCAGTTTGAGACAGGGGCGGACATATGGCTACACCTTC. Translated, it gives CASSLRQGRTYGYTF.

This chain uses TRBV25-1 with TRBJ2-7; maybe TRBD2 (5 bases). CDR1 MGHDK and CDR2 SYGVNS come from the germline V gene. The CDR3 runs to 12 residues. V was pared by 4 bases and J by 7 bases, with 11 bases between. This CDR3 is CASSGATGEQYF. As DNA, the CDR3 is TGTGCCAGCAGTGGAGCGACGGGGGAGCAGTACTTC.

The chain employs TRBV4-3 and TRBJ1-4; 11 nucleotides match TRBD1. V lost 5 bases and J lost 7; bases outside the gene matches: 9. Germline V gives CDR1 LGHNA, CDR2 YSLEER. The CDR3 runs to 16 residues. The CDR3 here is CASSSQLGQGGEKLFF. The CDR3 nucleotides read TGCGCCAGCAGCTCCCAATTGGGACAGGGGGGTGAAAAACTGTTTTTT.

This rearrangement joins TRBV6-2 or TRBV6-3 to TRBJ2-1; 11 nucleotides match TRBD2. V lost 2 bases, J lost 6 bases, and 3 bases stayed unmatched. Germline CDR1 reads MNHEY; CDR2 reads SVGEGT. CDR3 length equals 15 residues. CDR3 region: CASSYVSGGVNEQFF. DNA of the CDR3: TGTGCCAGCAGTTACGTTAGCGGGGGGGTCAATGAGCAGTTCTTC.

The chain is built from TRBV7-2 and TRBJ1-2, with 7 bases that match TRBD1. Germline-derived CDR1 and CDR2 are SGHTA and FQGNSA. J lost 0 bases, V lost 5 bases, and 12 bases had no gene match. This CDR3 contains 17 residues. The CDR3 here is CASSLQVDRRANYGYTF. CDR3 sequence (DNA): TGTGCCAGCAGCCTACAAGTGGACAGGAGAGCTAACTATGGCTACACCTTC.

The gene calls are TRBV28 and TRBJ2-1; 8 nucleotides line up with TRBD2. V lost 8 bases, J lost 2 bases, and 11 bases stayed unmatched. The CDR3 sequence is 16 residues long. The germline V gene encodes CDR1 MDHEN and CDR2 SYDVKM. DNA of the CDR3: TGTGCCAGCGGCACCAAACTAGCGGCCACCTACAATGAGCAGTTCTTC. This sequence encodes CASGTKLAATYNEQFF. The whole variable domain, remainder taken from reference TRBV28 and TRBJ2-1, is DVKVTQSSRYLVKRTGEKVFLECVQDMDHENMFWYRQDPGLGLRLIYFSYDVKMKEKGDIPEGYSVSREKKERFSLILESASTNQTSMYLCASGTKLAATYNEQFFGPGTRLTVL.

The chain has TRBV7-8 and TRBJ2-1; D gene uncertain. CDR3 size: 13 residues. Trimming left V 11 bases short and J 4 bases short, with 15 bases between. CDR1 SGHVS and CDR2 FQNEAQ come from the germline V gene. The CDR3 DNA follows: TGTGCCTCCCGAAGGTACGGGTACAATGAGCAGTTCTTC. Amino acids: CASRRYGYNEQFF.

CDR3 sequence (DNA): TGTGCCAGCACCACTCTCCTCCACCCTGAAGCTTTCTTT. Amino acids: CASTTLLHPEAFF. This chain joins TRBV5-4 and TRBJ1-1; D is undetermined. V was pared by 6 bases and J by 6 bases, with 15 bases between. This CDR3 contains 13 residues. Germline V gene sequence: CDR1 SGHNT, CDR2 YYREEE (reference sequence).

This clone was detected only once. The V call is TRBV28, the J call TRBJ2-7; TRBD1 matches 9 bases. Germline trimming cut 5 bases from V and 3 bases from J; bases unmatched to any gene: 8. Germline V gene lookup returns CDR1 MDHEN and CDR2 SYDVKM. The CDR3 consists of 15 residues. The CDR3 DNA is TGTGCCAGCAGTGCTACCGGGACAGGGAACTACGAGCAGTACTTC. Its translation is CASSATGTGNYEQYF. Combining the CDR3 with reference TRBV28 and TRBJ2-7 gives the whole variable domain DVKVTQSSRYLVKRTGEKVFLECVQDMDHENMFWYRQDPGLGLRLIYFSYDVKMKEKGDIPEGYSVSREKKERFSLILESASTNQTSMYLCASSATGTGNYEQYFGPGTRLTVT.

The chain has TRBV5-6 and TRBJ2-1, with a possible D match to TRBD1 (6 bases). Trimming pared 4 bases from V and 5 bases from J, leaving 13 bases between. CDR1 and CDR2 (germline): SGHDT, YYEEEE. The CDR3 runs 14 residues. CDR3 region: CASSKDRAHNEQFF. The CDR3 nucleotides read TGTGCCAGCAGCAAGGACAGAGCACACAATGAGCAGTTCTTC. Using reference TRBV5-6 and TRBJ2-1 for the parts outside the CDR3, the full variable domain is DAGVTQSPTHLIKTRGQQVTLRCSPKSGHDTVSWYQQALGQGPQFIFQYYEEEERQRGNFPDRFSGHQFPNYSSELNVNALLLGDSALYLCASSKDRAHNEQFFGPGTRLTVL.

The genes are TRBV25-1 and TRBJ2-4, with D tentatively TRBD1 (5 bases). Between the trimmed V and J ends, which lost 6 bases and 6 bases, there was a span of 15 bases. The CDR3 is made up of 14 amino acids. Germline loops: CDR1 MGHDK, CDR2 SYGVNS. CDR3 DNA: TGTGCCAGCAGCTACCAGGGTCAGCGAAACATTCAGTACTTC. The encoded protein is CASSYQGQRNIQYF.

The V and J genes are TRBV13 and TRBJ1-1, with D unresolved. The V end was cut by 3 bases, the J end by 1 base, with 12 bases between. Germline V gene data show CDR1 as PRHDT and CDR2 as FYEKMQ (reference sequence). This CDR3 is built from 15 residues. The CDR3 DNA is TGTGCCAGCAGCTTTCGTCGGAGCGCGAACACTGAAGCTTTCTTT. This sequence encodes CASSFRRSANTEAFF.

The genes are TRBV15 and TRBJ2-3; TRBD2 might be the D (7 bases). The CDR3 contains 16 residues. V was clipped by 3 bases and J by 1 base, with 14 bases between them. CDR1 and CDR2 (germline): LNHNV, YYDKDF (reference sequence). CDR3 sequence (DNA): TGTGCCACCAGCAGGCGGGCGGGGGCGGGCACAGATACGCAGTATTTT. Its translation: CATSRRAGAGTDTQYF. Filled out from reference TRBV15 and TRBJ2-3, the complete variable domain reads DAMVIQNPRYQVTQFGKPVTLSCSQTLNHNVMYWYQQKSSQAPKLLFHYYDKDFNNEADTPDNFQSRRPNTSFCFLDIRSPGLGDTAMYLCATSRRAGAGTDTQYFGPGTRLTVL.

The rearrangement uses TRBV5-6 and TRBJ2-7; D not resolved. The CDR3 has 14 amino acids. CDR1 is SGHDT, CDR2 YYEEEE, per germline. Between the trimmed V and J ends, which lost 0 bases and 1 base, there was a span of 8 bases. CDR3 in amino acids: CASSLGARSYEQYF. CDR3 coding DNA: TGTGCCAGCAGCTTGGGGGCGCGATCCTACGAGCAGTACTTC.

This chain joins TRBV6-2 or TRBV6-3 and TRBJ2-3; possibly TRBD2 for D (6 bases). Trimming stripped 8 bases from V and 0 bases from J, with 18 bases between. The V gene's germline CDR1 is MNHEY and CDR2 SVGEGT. The length of the CDR3 is 16 residues. The CDR3 is CASRHGGKGSTDTQYF. The CDR3 DNA follows: TGTGCCAGCCGCCACGGGGGTAAGGGTAGCACAGATACGCAGTATTTT.

CDR3 DNA: TGTGCCACCAGCACCTCTGGGACTAGTCTTGTTAAGCAGTTCTTC. This encodes CATSTSGTSLVKQFF. This chain joins TRBV15 and TRBJ2-1; 8 positions agree with TRBD2. From germline, CDR1 is LNHNV and CDR2 YYDKDF (reference sequence). The V segment lost 4 bases and the J segment 11 bases; nucleotides outside the gene matches: 13. CDR3 length: 15 residues.

This sequence joins TRBV4-1 and TRBJ1-3; D unresolved. The germline V and J ends were trimmed by 0 bases and 2 bases, with 8 bases remaining between them. Germline CDR1 and CDR2: MGHRA and YSYEKL. CDR3 length: 15 residues. The CDR3 sequence: CASSQDRGTGNTIYF. The CDR3 DNA reads TGCGCCAGCAGCCAAGACCGGGGAACTGGAAACACCATATATTTT.

This chain uses TRBV5-8 with TRBJ2-3; possibly TRBD2 for D (5 bases). Trimming removed 4 bases from V and 4 bases from J, with 13 bases in between. This CDR3 is 14 amino acids long. The germline CDR1 and CDR2 sequences are SGHTS and YDEGEE. DNA for the CDR3: TGTGCCAGCAGCGTCGTGCTAGCCGCAGATACGCAGTATTTT. This encodes CASSVVLAADTQYF.

V and J are TRBV20-1 and TRBJ2-1; TRBD2 aligns across 12 bases. Germline CDR1 DFQATT, CDR2 SNEGSKA (reference sequence). Unmatched junction bases numbered 29, after V lost 6 bases and J lost 8 bases. The length of the CDR3 is 21 residues. CDR3: CSASFPGQRLPSGRALDEQFF. The CDR3 coding sequence is TGCAGTGCGAGTTTCCCGGGACAGAGACTACCTAGCGGGAGGGCCCTCGATGAGCAGTTCTTC.

This chain links TRBV6-1 with TRBJ2-2; TRBD1 might be the D (5 bases). The CDR3 consists of 14 residues. Trimming left V 1 base short and J 6 bases short, with 9 bases between. The germline gives CDR1 MNHNS, CDR2 SASEGT. CDR3 protein: CASSEGTSPGELFF. CDR3 in DNA: TGTGCCAGCAGTGAAGGGACAAGTCCCGGGGAGCTGTTTTTT.